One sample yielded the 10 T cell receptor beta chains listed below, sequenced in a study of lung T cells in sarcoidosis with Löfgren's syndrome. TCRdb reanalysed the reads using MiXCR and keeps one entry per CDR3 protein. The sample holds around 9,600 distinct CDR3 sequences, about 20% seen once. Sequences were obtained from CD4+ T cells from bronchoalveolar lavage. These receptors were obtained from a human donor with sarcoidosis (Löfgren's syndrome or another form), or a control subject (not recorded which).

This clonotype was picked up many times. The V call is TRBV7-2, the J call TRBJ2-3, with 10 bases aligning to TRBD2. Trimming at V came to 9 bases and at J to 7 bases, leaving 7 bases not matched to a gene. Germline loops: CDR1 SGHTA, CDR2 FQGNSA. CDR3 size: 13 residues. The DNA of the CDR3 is TGTGCCAGTGGGGGGACTAGCGCATATACGCAGTATTTT. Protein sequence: CASGGTSAYTQYF.

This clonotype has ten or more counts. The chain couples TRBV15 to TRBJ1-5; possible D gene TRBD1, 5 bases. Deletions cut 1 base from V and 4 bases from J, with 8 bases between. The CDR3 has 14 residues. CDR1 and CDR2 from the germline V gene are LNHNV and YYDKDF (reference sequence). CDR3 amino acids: CATSRADRNQPQHF. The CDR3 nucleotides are TGTGCCACCAGCAGAGCCGACAGAAATCAGCCCCAGCATTTT.

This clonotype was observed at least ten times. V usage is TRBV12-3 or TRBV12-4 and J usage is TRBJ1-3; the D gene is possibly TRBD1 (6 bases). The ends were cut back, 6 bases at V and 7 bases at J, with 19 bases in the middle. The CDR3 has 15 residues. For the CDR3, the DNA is TGTGCCAGCAGCCCAGGAACAGGGAATCGGAACACCATATATTTT. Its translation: CASSPGTGNRNTIYF.

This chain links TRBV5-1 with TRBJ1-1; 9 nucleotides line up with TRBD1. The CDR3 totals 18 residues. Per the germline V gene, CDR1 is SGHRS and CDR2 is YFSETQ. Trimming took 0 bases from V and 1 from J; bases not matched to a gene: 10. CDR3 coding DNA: TGCGCCAGCAGCTTGGGATGGGGAGGGACAGGGACGAACACTGAAGCTTTCTTT. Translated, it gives CASSLGWGGTGTNTEAFF.

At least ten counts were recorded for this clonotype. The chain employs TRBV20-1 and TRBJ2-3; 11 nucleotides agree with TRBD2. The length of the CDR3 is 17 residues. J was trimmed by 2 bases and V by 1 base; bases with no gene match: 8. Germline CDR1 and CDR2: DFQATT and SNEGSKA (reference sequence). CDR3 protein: CSARGDGLAGHTDTQYF. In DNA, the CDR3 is TGCAGTGCTAGAGGGGACGGACTAGCGGGCCACACAGATACGCAGTATTTT.

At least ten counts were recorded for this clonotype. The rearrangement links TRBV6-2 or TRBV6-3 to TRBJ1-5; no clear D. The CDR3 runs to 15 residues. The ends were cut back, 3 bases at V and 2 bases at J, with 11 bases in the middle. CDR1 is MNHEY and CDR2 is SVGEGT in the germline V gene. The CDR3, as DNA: TGTGCCAGCAGTTATCGGCGACAACGCAATCAGCCCCAGCATTTT. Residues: CASSYRRQRNQPQHF.

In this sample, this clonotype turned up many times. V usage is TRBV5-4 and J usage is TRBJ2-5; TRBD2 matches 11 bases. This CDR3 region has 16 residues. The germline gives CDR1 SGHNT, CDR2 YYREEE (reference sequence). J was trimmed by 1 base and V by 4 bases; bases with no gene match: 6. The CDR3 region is CASSQGTSGIQETQYF. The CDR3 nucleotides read TGTGCCAGCAGCCAGGGGACTAGCGGTATCCAAGAGACCCAGTACTTC.

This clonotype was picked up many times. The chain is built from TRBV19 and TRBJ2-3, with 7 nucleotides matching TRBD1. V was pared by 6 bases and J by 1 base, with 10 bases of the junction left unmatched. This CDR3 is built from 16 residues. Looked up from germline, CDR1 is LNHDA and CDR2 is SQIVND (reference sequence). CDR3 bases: TGTGCCAGTAGACGAGAAACAGGGGCGGGCACAGATACGCAGTATTTT. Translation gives CASRRETGAGTDTQYF.

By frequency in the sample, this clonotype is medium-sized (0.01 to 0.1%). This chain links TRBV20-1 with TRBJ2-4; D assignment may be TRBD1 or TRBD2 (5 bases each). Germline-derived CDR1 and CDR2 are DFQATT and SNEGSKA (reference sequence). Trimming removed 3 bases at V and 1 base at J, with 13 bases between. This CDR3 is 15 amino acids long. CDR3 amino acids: CSASPTGTAKNIQYF. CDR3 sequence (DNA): TGCAGTGCTAGTCCAACCGGGACGGCCAAAAACATTCAGTACTTC.

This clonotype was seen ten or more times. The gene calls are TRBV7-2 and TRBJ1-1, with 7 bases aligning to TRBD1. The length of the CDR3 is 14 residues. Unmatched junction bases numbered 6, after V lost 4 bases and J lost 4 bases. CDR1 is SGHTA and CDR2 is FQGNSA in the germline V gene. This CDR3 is CASSSGGQSTEAFF. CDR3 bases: TGTGCCAGCAGCTCAGGGGGACAGTCCACTGAAGCTTTCTTT.